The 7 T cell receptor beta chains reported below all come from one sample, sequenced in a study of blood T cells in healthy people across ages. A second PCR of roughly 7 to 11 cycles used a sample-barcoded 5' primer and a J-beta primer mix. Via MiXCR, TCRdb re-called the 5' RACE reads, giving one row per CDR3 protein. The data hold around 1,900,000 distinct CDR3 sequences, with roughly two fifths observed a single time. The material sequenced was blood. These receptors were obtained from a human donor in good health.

CDR3 sequence reads: CASRARGILWAEAFF. As DNA, the CDR3 is TGTGCCAGCAGAGCCAGGGGGATTTTGTGGGCTGAAGCTTTCTTT. The V gene is TRBV2, the J gene TRBJ1-1; 7 bases fit TRBD1. CDR1 and CDR2 from the germline V gene are SNHLY and FYNNEI. The CDR3 has 15 amino acids. V lost 6 bases, J lost 6 bases, and 13 bases stayed unmatched.

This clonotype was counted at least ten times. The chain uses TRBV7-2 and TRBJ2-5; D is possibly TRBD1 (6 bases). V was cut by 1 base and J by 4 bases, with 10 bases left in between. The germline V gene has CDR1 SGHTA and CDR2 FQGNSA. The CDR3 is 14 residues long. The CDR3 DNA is TGTGCCAGCAGCTTAGATGAGGGGGTAGAGACCCAGTACTTC. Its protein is CASSLDEGVETQYF.

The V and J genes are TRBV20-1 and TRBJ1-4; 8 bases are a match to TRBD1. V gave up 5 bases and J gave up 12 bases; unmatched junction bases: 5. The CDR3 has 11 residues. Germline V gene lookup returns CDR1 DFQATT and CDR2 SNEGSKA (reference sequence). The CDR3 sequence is CSAGTGWELFF. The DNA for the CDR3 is TGCAGTGCTGGGACAGGATGGGAACTGTTTTTT.

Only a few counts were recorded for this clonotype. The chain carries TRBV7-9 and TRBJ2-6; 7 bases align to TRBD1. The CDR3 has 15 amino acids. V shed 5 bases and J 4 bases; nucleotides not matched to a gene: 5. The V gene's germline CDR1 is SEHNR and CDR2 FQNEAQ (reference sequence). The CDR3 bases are TGTGCCAGCAGCGCTGACAGGGCCGGGGCCAACGTCCTGACTTTC. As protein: CASSADRAGANVLTF.

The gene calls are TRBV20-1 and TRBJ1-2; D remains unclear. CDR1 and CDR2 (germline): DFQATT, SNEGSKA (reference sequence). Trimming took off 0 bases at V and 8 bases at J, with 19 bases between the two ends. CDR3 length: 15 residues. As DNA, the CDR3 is TGCAGTGCTAGAGATCTCTCTAGAGGGTCTTTCGGCTACACCTTC. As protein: CSARDLSRGSFGYTF.

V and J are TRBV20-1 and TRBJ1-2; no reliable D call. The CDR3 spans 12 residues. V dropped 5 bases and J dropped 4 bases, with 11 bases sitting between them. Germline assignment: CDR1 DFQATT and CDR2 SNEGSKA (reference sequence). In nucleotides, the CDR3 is TGCAGTGCTTACGCCCCTGGCTATGGCTACACCTTC. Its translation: CSAYAPGYGYTF.

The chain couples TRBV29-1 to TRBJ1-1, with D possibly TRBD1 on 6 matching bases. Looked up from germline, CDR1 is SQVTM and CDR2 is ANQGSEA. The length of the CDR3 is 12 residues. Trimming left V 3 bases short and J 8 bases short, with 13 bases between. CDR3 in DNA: TGCAGCGTTGATAAAACAGGGCGGGAAGCTTTCTTT. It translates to CSVDKTGREAFF. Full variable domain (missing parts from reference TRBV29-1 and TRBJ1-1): SAVISQKPSRDICQRGTSLTIQCQVDSQVTMMFWYRQQPGQSLTLIATANQGSEATYESGFVIDKFPISRPNLTFSTLTVSNMSPEDSSIYLCSVDKTGREAFFGQGTRLTVV.